The TCR beta chain described here comes from a study of PD-1 blockade in classical Hodgkin lymphoma. About the study: Patients were treated with nivolumab at 3 mg/kg, and this was given intravenously every 2 weeks.

Study-wide findings and caveats: Whoever responded completely had baseline diversity much like that seen in newly diagnosed patients. It was CD4+ TCR diversity, not CD8+, that rose significantly by C4D1.

Specified time point: cycle 4 day 1 (C4D1), after about 6 weeks of nivolumab. No patient escaped relapse after autologous stem cell transplantation, and brentuximab vedotin exposure varied. Reported best responses ranged across complete response, partial response or progressive disease. The data were produced by immunoSEQ multiplex PCR, yet TCRdb's version contains in-frame clones alone and is incomplete. The table lists about 21,000 clones, around 85% of them singletons. Losses at the gene ends were 5 bases for V and 1 base for J; bases not matched to a gene: 3. The CDR3 contains 14 residues. Germline V gene data show CDR1 as SGHAT and CDR2 as FQNNGV. About this clone: Antigen specificity is unknown.

The sequence came from a human donor with classical Hodgkin lymphoma. Source: peripheral blood mononuclear cells (PBMCs), taken before the fourth cycle of nivolumab. The V and J genes are TRBV11-2 and TRBJ1-1; 8 bases line up with TRBD1. The CDR3 loop reads CASSQGARNTEAFF. For the CDR3, the DNA is TGTGCCAGCAGCCAGGGGGCGCGGAACACTGAAGCTTTCTTT.